This TCR beta chain was sequenced in a study of cytotoxic CD8 clonotypes in ibrutinib-treated CLL. Clones were sequenced by immunoSEQ multiplex PCR, and TCRdb holds only the in-frame ones, with some missing. The table includes over 100,000 clones, approximately 85% detected once. The V end was cut by 6 bases, the J end by 6 bases, with 15 bases between. Germline V gene data show CDR1 as LNHDA and CDR2 as SQIVND (reference sequence). The CDR3 runs 14 residues. Sequencing used PBMCs, obtained after 24 months of ibrutinib treatment. The TCR was taken from a human donor with chronic lymphocytic leukemia. The chain employs TRBV19 and TRBJ1-5; D is possibly TRBD1 (5 bases). CDR3 residues: CASRRQLAGQPQHF. In DNA, the CDR3 is TGTGCCAGTAGAAGACAGTTGGCGGGTCAGCCCCAGCATTTT.